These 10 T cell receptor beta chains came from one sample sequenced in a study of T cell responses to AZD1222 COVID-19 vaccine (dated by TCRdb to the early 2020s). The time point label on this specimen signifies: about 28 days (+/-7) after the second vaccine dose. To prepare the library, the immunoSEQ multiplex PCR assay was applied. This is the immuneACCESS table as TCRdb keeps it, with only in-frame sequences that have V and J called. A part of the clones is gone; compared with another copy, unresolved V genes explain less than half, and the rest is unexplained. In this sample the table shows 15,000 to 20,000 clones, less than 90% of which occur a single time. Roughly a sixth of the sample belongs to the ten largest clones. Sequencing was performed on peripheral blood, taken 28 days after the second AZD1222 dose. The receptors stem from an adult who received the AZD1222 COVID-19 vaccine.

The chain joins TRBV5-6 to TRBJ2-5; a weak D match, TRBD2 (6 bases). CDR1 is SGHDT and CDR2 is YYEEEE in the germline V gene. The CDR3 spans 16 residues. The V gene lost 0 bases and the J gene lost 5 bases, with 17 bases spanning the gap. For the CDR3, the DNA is TGTGCCAGCAGCTTGGTTTTGGGGGGAGAGGGTGAGACCCAGTACTTC. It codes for CASSLVLGGEGETQYF.

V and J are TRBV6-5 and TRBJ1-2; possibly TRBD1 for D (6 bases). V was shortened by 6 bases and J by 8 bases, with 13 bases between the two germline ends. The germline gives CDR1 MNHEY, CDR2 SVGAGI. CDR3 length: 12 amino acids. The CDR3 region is CASRTGTKGYTF. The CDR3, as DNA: TGTGCCAGCAGGACCGGGACAAAAGGCTACACCTTC.

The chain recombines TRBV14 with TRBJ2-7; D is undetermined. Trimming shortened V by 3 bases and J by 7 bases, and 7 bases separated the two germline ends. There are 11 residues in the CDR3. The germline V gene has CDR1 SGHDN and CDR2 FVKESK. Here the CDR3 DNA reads TGTGCCAGCAGCCACACCGGGGAGCAGTACTTC. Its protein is CASSHTGEQYF.

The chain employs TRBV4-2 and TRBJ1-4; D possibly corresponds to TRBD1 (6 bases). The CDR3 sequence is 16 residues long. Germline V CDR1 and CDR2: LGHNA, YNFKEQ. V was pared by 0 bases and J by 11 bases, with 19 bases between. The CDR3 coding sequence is TGTGCCAGCAGCCAAGAATATGGAGTGGAGACAGGCAAACTGTTTTTT. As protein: CASSQEYGVETGKLFF.

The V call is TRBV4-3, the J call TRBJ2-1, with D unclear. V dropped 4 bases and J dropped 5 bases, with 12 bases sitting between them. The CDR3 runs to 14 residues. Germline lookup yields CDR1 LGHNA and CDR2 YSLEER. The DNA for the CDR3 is TGCGCCAGCAGCCCGGGTCCCACGGACAATGAGCAGTTCTTC. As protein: CASSPGPTDNEQFF.

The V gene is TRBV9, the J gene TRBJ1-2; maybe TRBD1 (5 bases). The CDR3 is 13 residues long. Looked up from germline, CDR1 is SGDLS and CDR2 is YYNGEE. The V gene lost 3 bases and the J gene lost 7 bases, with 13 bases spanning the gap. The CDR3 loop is CASSGGETIGYTF. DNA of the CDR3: TGTGCCAGCAGCGGGGGGGAGACTATTGGCTACACCTTC.

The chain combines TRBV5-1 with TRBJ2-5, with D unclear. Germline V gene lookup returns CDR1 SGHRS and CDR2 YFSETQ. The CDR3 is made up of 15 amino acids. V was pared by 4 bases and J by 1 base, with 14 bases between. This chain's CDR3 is CASSPSWGSQETQYF. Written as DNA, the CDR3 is TGCGCCAGCAGCCCGTCATGGGGTTCCCAAGAGACCCAGTACTTC. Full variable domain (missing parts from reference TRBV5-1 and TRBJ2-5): KAGVTQTPRYLIKTRGQQVTLSCSPISGHRSVSWYQQTPGQGLQFLFEYFSETQRNKGNFPGRFSGRQFSNSRSEMNVSTLELGDSALYLCASSPSWGSQETQYFGPGTRLLVL.

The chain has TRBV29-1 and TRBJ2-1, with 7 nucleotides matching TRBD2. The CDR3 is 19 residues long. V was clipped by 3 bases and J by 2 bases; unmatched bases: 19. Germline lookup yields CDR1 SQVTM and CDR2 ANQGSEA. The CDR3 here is CSVDSPGRTGTTTYNEQFF. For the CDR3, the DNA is TGCAGCGTTGACTCACCCGGGCGAACCGGGACTACAACCTACAATGAGCAGTTCTTC.

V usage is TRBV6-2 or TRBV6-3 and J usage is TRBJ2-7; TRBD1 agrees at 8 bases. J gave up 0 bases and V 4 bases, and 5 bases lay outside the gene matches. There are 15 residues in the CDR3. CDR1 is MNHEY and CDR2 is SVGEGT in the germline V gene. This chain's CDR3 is CASSSATGGSYEQYF. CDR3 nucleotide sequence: TGTGCCAGCAGTTCAGCAACAGGGGGCTCCTACGAGCAGTACTTC.

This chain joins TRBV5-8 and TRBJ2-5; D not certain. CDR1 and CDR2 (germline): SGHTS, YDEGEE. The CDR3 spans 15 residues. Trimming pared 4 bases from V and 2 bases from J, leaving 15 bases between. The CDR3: CASSSDKTTQETQYF. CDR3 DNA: TGTGCCAGCAGCAGCGACAAGACGACACAAGAGACCCAGTACTTC.